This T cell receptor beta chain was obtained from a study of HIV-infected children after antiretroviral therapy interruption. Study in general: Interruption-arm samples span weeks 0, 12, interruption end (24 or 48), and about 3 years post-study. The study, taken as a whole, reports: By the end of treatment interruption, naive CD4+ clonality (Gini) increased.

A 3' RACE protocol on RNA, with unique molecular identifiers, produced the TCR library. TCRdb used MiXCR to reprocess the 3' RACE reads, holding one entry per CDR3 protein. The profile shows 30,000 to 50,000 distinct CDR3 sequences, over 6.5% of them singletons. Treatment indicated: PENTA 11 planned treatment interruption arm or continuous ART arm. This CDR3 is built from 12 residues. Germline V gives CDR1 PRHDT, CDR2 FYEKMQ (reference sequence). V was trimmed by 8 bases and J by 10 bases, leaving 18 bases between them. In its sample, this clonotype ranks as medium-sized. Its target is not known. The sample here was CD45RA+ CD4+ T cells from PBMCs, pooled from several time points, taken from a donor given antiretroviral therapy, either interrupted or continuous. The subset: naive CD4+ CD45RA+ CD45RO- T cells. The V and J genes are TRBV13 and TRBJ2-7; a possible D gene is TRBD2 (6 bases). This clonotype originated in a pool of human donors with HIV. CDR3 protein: CASSLPDYEQYF. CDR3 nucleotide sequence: TGTGCCAGCTCTCTCCCGGACTATGAACAGTACTTC.